The clone carrying this TCR beta chain was observed many times. Its target is unknown. One junction end disagrees with the germline gene, perhaps due to a read error. The data stem from a study of Graves' ophthalmopathy and Graves' hyperthyroidism. All donors with ophthalmopathy were recorded as having moderate-to-severe activity, CAS ≥3, NOSPECS ≥4 and a duration under 3 months. PBMCs were isolated by Ficoll-Paque density gradient centrifugation, using over 9.5 ml of fresh peripheral blood as the starting material. The V gene's germline CDR1 is DFQATT and CDR2 SNEGSKA (reference sequence). The length of the CDR3 is 13 residues. For repertoire sequencing, the TCR beta CDR3 regions were amplified from RNA transcripts. First-round RT-PCR used HTBI primers; second-round multiplex PCR followed. Using its own MiXCR run on the multiplex PCR reads, TCRdb lists one record per CDR3 protein. The sample yields 350,000 to 400,000 distinct CDR3 sequences, around 19% seen once.

The study, taken as a whole, reports: In predicting ophthalmopathy progression, the model reached roughly 69% sensitivity and about 73% specificity. Most thyroid clonotypes with frequency above 0.001 were detected in blood too.

The source material was peripheral blood. The sequence was obtained from a woman aged 18-29 years with Graves' ophthalmopathy. The J gene is TRBJ2-7, the V gene TRBV20-1; the D call may be TRBD1 or TRBD2 (5 bases each). CDR3 protein: CSASRGSGTAAHF. The CDR3 region has the DNA TGCAGTGCTTCCCGAGGGTCCGGGACGGCCGCGCACTTC.